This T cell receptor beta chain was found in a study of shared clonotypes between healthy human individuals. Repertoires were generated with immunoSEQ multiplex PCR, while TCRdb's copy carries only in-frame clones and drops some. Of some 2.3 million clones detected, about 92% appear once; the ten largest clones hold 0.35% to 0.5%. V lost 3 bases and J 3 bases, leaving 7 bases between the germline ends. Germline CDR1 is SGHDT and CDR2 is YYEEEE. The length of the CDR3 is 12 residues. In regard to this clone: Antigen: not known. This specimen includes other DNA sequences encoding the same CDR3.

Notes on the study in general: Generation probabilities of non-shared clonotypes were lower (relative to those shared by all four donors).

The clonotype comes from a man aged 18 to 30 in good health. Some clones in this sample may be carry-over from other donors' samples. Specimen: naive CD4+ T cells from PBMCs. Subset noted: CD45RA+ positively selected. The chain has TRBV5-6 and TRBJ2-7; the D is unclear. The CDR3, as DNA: TGTGCCAGCAGCTCCGAAAACTACGAGCAGTACTTC. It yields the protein CASSSENYEQYF.